The rows below give T cell receptor beta chains drawn from one sample of a study of post-analysis software for immune sequencing data. One entry per CDR3 protein, called by TCRdb with MiXCR from the PCR reads. The table records just over 250,000 distinct CDR3 sequences, 36% of them present only once. Sample: blood. The origin of the receptors is a girl aged 10 to 17 with multiple sclerosis. The CDR3 runs from the conserved cysteine through the conserved F or W. D genes are given only for firm matches. Clone size is shown for a subset of rows, as once, few, many or a class of expanded clone.

D gene: -; J gene: TRBJ2-2; clone size: few; V gene: TRBV7-3; CDR3 protein: CASSLYPAPQGVGGTGELFF; CDR3 DNA: TGTGCCAGCAGCTTATACCCCGCCCCACAGGGAGTAGGGGGCACCGGGGAGCTGTTTTTT
D gene: -; J gene: TRBJ2-5; clone size: once; V gene: TRBV5-6; CDR3 protein: CASSPDRTETQYF; CDR3 DNA: TGTGCCAGCAGCCCCGACAGGACGGAGACCCAGTACTTC
D gene: -; J gene: TRBJ2-5; clone size: many; V gene: TRBV10-3; CDR3 protein: CAISESPIETQYF; CDR3 DNA: TGTGCCATCAGTGAGTCCCCCATCGAGACCCAGTACTTC
D gene: -; J gene: TRBJ2-5; clone size: -; V gene: TRBV29-1; CDR3 protein: CSVEPFQETQYF; CDR3 DNA: TGCAGCGTTGAACCGTTCCAAGAGACCCAGTACTTC
D gene: -; J gene: TRBJ2-3; clone size: many; V gene: TRBV7-9; CDR3 protein: CASSLALDPEDTQYF; CDR3 DNA: TGTGCCAGCAGCTTAGCGCTTGACCCCGAGGATACGCAGTATTTT
D gene: -; J gene: TRBJ2-5; clone size: once; V gene: TRBV7-2; CDR3 protein: CASSSFGETQYF; CDR3 DNA: TGTGCCAGCAGCTCCTTTGGAGAGACCCAGTACTTC
D gene: TRBD2; J gene: TRBJ2-7; clone size: -; V gene: TRBV20-1; CDR3 protein: CSAPRRGRAVGEQYF; CDR3 DNA: TGCAGTGCTCCACGTCGCGGGAGGGCCGTCGGCGAGCAGTACTTC
D gene: TRBD2; J gene: TRBJ2-5; clone size: -; V gene: TRBV7-2; CDR3 protein: CASSPSGGSGGSETQYF; CDR3 DNA: TGTGCCAGCAGCCCCTCCGGAGGAAGCGGGGGGTCAGAGACCCAGTACTTC
D gene: TRBD1; J gene: TRBJ2-3; clone size: many; V gene: TRBV19; CDR3 protein: CASSIDPGQATDTQYF; CDR3 DNA: TGTGCCAGTAGTATAGACCCGGGACAGGCCACAGATACGCAGTATTTT
D gene: TRBD2; J gene: TRBJ2-1; clone size: many; V gene: TRBV7-9; CDR3 protein: CASSPILAGGDEQFF; CDR3 DNA: TGTGCCAGCAGCCCCATACTAGCGGGAGGAGATGAGCAGTTCTTC
D gene: -; J gene: TRBJ2-1; clone size: -; V gene: TRBV4-1; CDR3 protein: CASSQIGRDKTYNEQFF; CDR3 DNA: TGCGCCAGCAGCCAGATTGGCCGGGACAAGACCTACAATGAGCAGTTCTTC
D gene: TRBD1; J gene: TRBJ2-1; clone size: many; V gene: TRBV5-1; CDR3 protein: CASSKTGQGAYNEQFF; CDR3 DNA: TGCGCCAGCAGTAAAACGGGACAGGGGGCCTACAATGAGCAGTTCTTC
D gene: -; J gene: TRBJ2-1; clone size: many; V gene: TRBV5-5; CDR3 protein: CASSLEWAPYNEQFF; CDR3 DNA: TGTGCCAGCAGCTTAGAGTGGGCCCCCTACAATGAGCAGTTCTTC
D gene: -; J gene: TRBJ1-6; clone size: few; V gene: TRBV4-1; CDR3 protein: CASSQLGTGDSPLHF; CDR3 DNA: TGCGCCAGCAGCCAACTAGGGACCGGGGATTCACCCCTCCACTTT
D gene: TRBD2; J gene: TRBJ2-3; clone size: many; V gene: TRBV5-1; CDR3 protein: CASGKRGATDTQYF; CDR3 DNA: TGCGCCAGCGGAAAGCGGGGGGCCACAGATACGCAGTATTTT
D gene: TRBD1; J gene: TRBJ1-5; clone size: many; V gene: TRBV28; CDR3 protein: CASSQGGSNQPQHF; CDR3 DNA: TGTGCCAGCAGTCAGGGGGGTAGCAATCAGCCCCAGCATTTT
D gene: TRBD1; J gene: TRBJ2-7; clone size: many; V gene: TRBV5-1; CDR3 protein: CASSPRDRAYEQYF; CDR3 DNA: TGTGCCAGCAGCCCCCGGGACAGGGCTTACGAGCAGTACTTC
D gene: TRBD2; J gene: TRBJ2-3; clone size: many; V gene: TRBV20-1; CDR3 protein: CSASGLAGLTDTQYF; CDR3 DNA: TGCAGTGCTAGTGGACTAGCGGGGTTAACAGATACGCAGTATTTT
D gene: -; J gene: TRBJ1-3; clone size: few; V gene: TRBV20-1; CDR3 protein: CSARAGGNTIYF; CDR3 DNA: TGCAGTGCTAGAGCCGGGGGAAACACCATATATTTT
D gene: -; J gene: TRBJ2-7; clone size: many; V gene: TRBV11-3; CDR3 protein: CASSPGEQYF; CDR3 DNA: TGTGCCAGCAGCCCTGGCGAGCAGTACTTC
D gene: -; J gene: TRBJ2-1; clone size: -; V gene: TRBV14; CDR3 protein: CASSQVLLPGSDEQFF; CDR3 DNA: TGTGCCAGCAGCCAAGTTCTCTTGCCAGGGAGCGATGAGCAGTTCTTC
D gene: -; J gene: TRBJ1-4; clone size: -; V gene: TRBV7-9; CDR3 protein: CASSLARVAREKLFF; CDR3 DNA: TGTGCCAGCAGCTTGGCGAGGGTGGCGAGGGAAAAACTGTTTTTT
D gene: -; J gene: TRBJ2-5; clone size: many; V gene: TRBV5-8; CDR3 protein: CASSPAGQGPSGETQYF; CDR3 DNA: TGTGCCAGCAGTCCGGCCGGTCAGGGACCGTCGGGGGAGACCCAGTACTTC
D gene: -; J gene: TRBJ1-5; clone size: many; V gene: TRBV6-1; CDR3 protein: CASTSGNQGMLPQHF; CDR3 DNA: TGTGCCAGCACGAGTGGGAATCAGGGTATGCTGCCCCAGCATTTT
D gene: -; J gene: TRBJ1-1; clone size: -; V gene: TRBV20-1; CDR3 protein: CSALPGGVNTEAFF; CDR3 DNA: TGCAGTGCGCTACCGGGGGGGGTGAACACTGAAGCTTTCTTT
D gene: -; J gene: TRBJ1-3; clone size: few; V gene: TRBV12-3/TRBV12-4; CDR3 protein: CASSLSDGKNTIYF; CDR3 DNA: TGTGCCAGCAGTTTGAGTGACGGGAAGAACACCATATATTTT
D gene: -; J gene: TRBJ2-4; clone size: -; V gene: TRBV7-2; CDR3 protein: CTSSSRGNIQYF; CDR3 DNA: TGTACCAGCAGCTCGCGAGGTAACATTCAGTACTTC
D gene: -; J gene: TRBJ1-4; clone size: -; V gene: TRBV5-1; CDR3 protein: CASSLYTGTNEKLFF; CDR3 DNA: TGCGCCAGCAGCTTGTATACAGGCACTAATGAAAAACTGTTTTTT
D gene: TRBD1; J gene: TRBJ1-5; clone size: few; V gene: TRBV7-9; CDR3 protein: CASSRTGDQPQHF; CDR3 DNA: TGTGCCAGCAGCCGGACAGGGGATCAGCCCCAGCATTTT
D gene: -; J gene: TRBJ2-3; clone size: -; V gene: TRBV4-2; CDR3 protein: CASSQEPGGTDTQYF; CDR3 DNA: TGTGCCAGCAGCCAAGAACCCGGCGGCACAGATACGCAGTATTTT
D gene: -; J gene: TRBJ2-1; clone size: -; V gene: TRBV27; CDR3 protein: CASSLSQNEQFF; CDR3 DNA: TGTGCCAGCAGTTTATCCCAAAATGAGCAGTTCTTC
D gene: TRBD1; J gene: TRBJ2-7; clone size: -; V gene: TRBV6-2/TRBV6-3; CDR3 protein: CASSGTDYEQYF; CDR3 DNA: TGTGCCAGCTCCGGGACAGACTACGAGCAGTACTTC
D gene: -; J gene: TRBJ2-7; clone size: -; V gene: TRBV10-3; CDR3 protein: CAISEPLVHKGWEYYEQYF; CDR3 DNA: TGTGCCATCAGTGAGCCTTTAGTGCATAAGGGGTGGGAATACTACGAGCAGTACTTC
D gene: -; J gene: TRBJ1-1; clone size: -; V gene: TRBV7-9; CDR3 protein: CASSFIEPDTEAFF; CDR3 DNA: TGTGCCAGCAGCTTTATAGAACCGGACACTGAAGCTTTCTTT
D gene: -; J gene: TRBJ2-1; clone size: many; V gene: TRBV7-2; CDR3 protein: CASSLARSDNEQFF; CDR3 DNA: TGTGCCAGCAGCTTAGCGCGGTCTGACAATGAGCAGTTCTTC
D gene: TRBD1; J gene: TRBJ1-3; clone size: -; V gene: TRBV6-6; CDR3 protein: CASSSRRGTGNTIYF; CDR3 DNA: TGTGCCAGCAGTTCCCGCAGGGGGACCGGAAACACCATATATTTT
D gene: -; J gene: TRBJ1-4; clone size: -; V gene: TRBV29-1; CDR3 protein: CSVGLRDSNEKLFF; CDR3 DNA: TGCAGCGTTGGCCTCAGGGATTCTAATGAAAAACTGTTTTTT
D gene: TRBD1; J gene: TRBJ1-4; clone size: few; V gene: TRBV27; CDR3 protein: CASSPGQAGEKLFF; CDR3 DNA: TGTGCCAGCAGTCCCGGACAGGCGGGGGAAAAACTGTTTTTT
D gene: -; J gene: TRBJ1-2; clone size: many; V gene: TRBV12-3/TRBV12-4; CDR3 protein: CASRISGREGNYGYTF; CDR3 DNA: TGTGCCAGCAGAATCTCGGGACGGGAGGGAAACTATGGCTACACCTTC
D gene: TRBD2; J gene: TRBJ2-3; clone size: -; V gene: TRBV7-2; CDR3 protein: CASSLVAGGYTDTQYF; CDR3 DNA: TGTGCCAGCAGCTTAGTAGCGGGGGGGTACACAGATACGCAGTATTTT
D gene: -; J gene: TRBJ2-2; clone size: few; V gene: TRBV3-1; CDR3 protein: CASSQGRLATTGELFF; CDR3 DNA: TGTGCCAGCAGCCAAGGTCGGCTAGCAACCACCGGGGAGCTGTTTTTT
D gene: TRBD1; J gene: TRBJ2-2; clone size: -; V gene: TRBV9; CDR3 protein: CASSAPGQPNTGELFF; CDR3 DNA: TGTGCCAGCAGCGCGCCGGGACAGCCGAACACCGGGGAGCTGTTTTTT
D gene: -; J gene: TRBJ2-4; clone size: many; V gene: TRBV3-1; CDR3 protein: CASSQGGPGDIQYF; CDR3 DNA: TGTGCCAGCAGCCAGGGAGGCCCGGGGGACATTCAGTACTTC
D gene: -; J gene: TRBJ2-4; clone size: -; V gene: TRBV10-3; CDR3 protein: CAISESTATDIQYF; CDR3 DNA: TGTGCCATCAGTGAGTCAACGGCGACGGACATTCAGTACTTC
D gene: -; J gene: TRBJ1-2; clone size: -; V gene: TRBV29-1; CDR3 protein: CSVHSGSGYTF; CDR3 DNA: TGCAGCGTCCACTCGGGGTCGGGCTACACCTTC